Listed below are T cell receptor beta chains from one sample, sequenced in a study of shared clonotypes between healthy human individuals. Only in-frame clones appear in the TCRdb table, and some are missing; sequencing was by immunoSEQ multiplex PCR. The sample has approximately 720,000 clones, approximately 90% seen once. Material: naive CD8+ T cells sorted from blood. Receptor source: a man aged 25-45 years in good health. The CDR3 runs from the conserved cysteine through the conserved F or W. A D gene is named only where the DNA matches it firmly. Some rows have no size entry. The others give once, few or many, or a class for an expanded clone.

D gene,clone size,CDR3 length,J gene,V gene,CDR3 DNA,CDR3 protein
TRBD1,-,14,TRBJ2-1,TRBV9,TGTGCCAGCAGTTACGGGGACAGGGGTAATGAGCAGTTCTTC,CASSYGDRGNEQFF
-,few,17,TRBJ2-6,TRBV19,TGTGCCAGTAGTGGAAGGGACCGGAGCTCTGGGGCCAACGTCCTGACTTTC,CASSGRDRSSGANVLTF
-,-,14,TRBJ2-7,TRBV4-1,TGCGCCAGCGCTGACTACTCGAGCTCCTACGAGCAGTACTTC,CASADYSSSYEQYF
-,once,14,TRBJ2-7,TRBV29-1,TGCAGCGCGAAAGGGGGTTCCTTTGGCTACGAGCAGTACTTC,CSAKGGSFGYEQYF
TRBD2,-,19,TRBJ2-1,TRBV7-6,TGTGCCAGCAGCTTAGCGGCCTCCCGCCCAGGACTAGTCGGAAATGAGCAGTTCTTC,CASSLAASRPGLVGNEQFF
TRBD1,-,15,TRBJ2-5,TRBV11-2,TGTGCCAGCAGCTTGAGGGGACAGGGGACAGAGACCCAGTACTTC,CASSLRGQGTETQYF
TRBD2,-,17,TRBJ2-5,TRBV12-5,TGTGCTAGTTCCCTCAGTAGCGAGCGGGAGTCAAGGGAGACCCAGTACTTC,CASSLSSERESRETQYF
TRBD2,once,17,TRBJ2-3,TRBV9,TGTGCCAGCAGCGCCCCTACTAGCGGGTACAGCACAGATACGCAGTATTTT,CASSAPTSGYSTDTQYF
TRBD2,-,16,TRBJ2-7,TRBV29-1,TGCAGCGTTGAAGGGTCCACTAGCGGGAGACCTTACGAGCAGTACTTC,CSVEGSTSGRPYEQYF
TRBD1,once,16,TRBJ2-7,TRBV13,TGTGCCAGCAGCCCCGTGGTAGGGGACAGGGGCTACGAGCAGTACTTC,CASSPVVGDRGYEQYF
-,-,12,TRBJ1-1,TRBV11-1,TGTGCCAGCAGGATGGGAGGGAATGAAGCTTTCTTT,CASRMGGNEAFF
-,few,13,TRBJ1-5,TRBV10-1,TGCGCCAGCAGTGAGACCTCAGGGAGCCCCCAGCATTTT,CASSETSGSPQHF
TRBD1,-,18,TRBJ2-3,TRBV13,TGTGCCAGCAGCCCCCGGACAGGGGGTTGGACTAGCACAGATACGCAGTATTTT,CASSPRTGGWTSTDTQYF
-,-,16,TRBJ2-1,TRBV9,TGTGCCAGCAGCGGAACGTACAGGGTAACCTACAATGAGCAGTTCTTC,CASSGTYRVTYNEQFF
-,-,15,TRBJ1-2,TRBV29-1,TGCAGCGTTGAAGATCGTAAGGGCGCCGGCTATGGCTACACCTTC,CSVEDRKGAGYGYTF
TRBD1,-,16,TRBJ1-2,TRBV5-1,TGCGCCAGCAGCTTCACAGGGGGCGCGAATGGCTATGGCTACACCTTC,CASSFTGGANGYGYTF
-,-,16,TRBJ2-3,TRBV4-1,TGCGCCAGCAGCCCCAAGTCGGGACAAAGCACAGATACGCAGTATTTT,CASSPKSGQSTDTQYF
-,-,15,TRBJ2-7,TRBV6-5,TGTGCCAGCAGTTACGGAGGGGTGGGGACCTACGAGCAGTACTTC,CASSYGGVGTYEQYF
-,few,15,TRBJ2-2,TRBV6-4,TGTGCCAGCAGTGACCTAGCTGGGGGCACCGGGGAGCTGTTTTTT,CASSDLAGGTGELFF
-,-,14,TRBJ2-2,TRBV11-2,TGTGCCAGCACCCTGGCAGGGACGGGGCGGGAGCTGTTTTTT,CASTLAGTGRELFF
TRBD1,-,16,TRBJ2-7,TRBV2,TGTGCCAGCAGTGAACCACAGGGGGCCCCGTACTACGAGCAGTACTTC,CASSEPQGAPYYEQYF
TRBD2,-,18,TRBJ2-7,TRBV5-4,TGTGCCAGCAGCCACCCGGGACTAGCGGGAGAAGCTGGCTACGAGCAGTACTTC,CASSHPGLAGEAGYEQYF
TRBD2,-,19,TRBJ2-1,TRBV28,TGTGCCAGCAGCCTCAGGGAGGGGCGTACTAGCGGGAGTAACAATGAGCAGTTCTTC,CASSLREGRTSGSNNEQFF
-,-,15,TRBJ2-3,TRBV4-1,TGCGCCAGCAGCCAAGAATTCCGGGGCACAGATACGCAGTATTTT,CASSQEFRGTDTQYF
TRBD2,-,15,TRBJ2-1,TRBV6-5,TGTGCCAGCAGTCAGACTAGCGTTTTCAACAATGAGCAGTTCTTC,CASSQTSVFNNEQFF
TRBD2,-,16,TRBJ2-7,TRBV2,TGTGCCAGCAGACCTGGGGCGGGGGGCGAGTCCTACGAGCAGTACTTC,CASRPGAGGESYEQYF
-,-,12,TRBJ2-5,TRBV5-1,TGCGCCAGCAGCTTCGGTGGAGAGACCCAGTACTTC,CASSFGGETQYF
TRBD1,-,14,TRBJ2-1,TRBV19,TGTGCCAGTATGGGGACAGGCGATTACAATGAGCAGTTCTTC,CASMGTGDYNEQFF
-,once,14,TRBJ1-5,TRBV5-8,TGTGCCAGCAGCTTGGGGGTAACCGGGAGGCCCCAGCATTTT,CASSLGVTGRPQHF
-,-,14,TRBJ1-1,TRBV6-1,TGTGCCAGCAGTGACAGAGGGATGAACACTGAAGCTTTCTTT,CASSDRGMNTEAFF
-,-,12,TRBJ2-4,TRBV29-1,TGCAGCGTTGTCGATCTGGCGGACATTCAGTACTTC,CSVVDLADIQYF
-,-,16,TRBJ1-2,TRBV6-1,TGTGCCAGCAGTGAATTAGGCAGGTGGCGTAACTATGGCTACACCTTC,CASSELGRWRNYGYTF
-,once,12,TRBJ2-7,TRBV27,TGTGCCAGCAGTGGGCAAGGGTGGGAGCAGTACTTC,CASSGQGWEQYF
TRBD1,-,14,TRBJ2-7,TRBV7-9,TGTGCCAGCAGCGCCACGACAGGGGCCTACGAGCAGTACTTC,CASSATTGAYEQYF
-,-,16,TRBJ2-1,TRBV7-9,TGTGCCAGCAGCAGATTAGCGGGACAGACTTACAATGAGCAGTTCTTC,CASSRLAGQTYNEQFF
TRBD1,-,15,TRBJ2-7,TRBV6-1,TGTGCCAGCAGCTATACCGGGACAGGGGGCGACGAGCAGTACTTC,CASSYTGTGGDEQYF
-,-,14,TRBJ2-1,TRBV5-1,TGCGCCAGCAGCTTCGAACTAGCTCATGATGAGCAGTTCTTC,CASSFELAHDEQFF
TRBD1,-,17,TRBJ2-2,TRBV5-6,TGTGCCAGCAGCTTGCGCTACAGGGGCCCGAAAGCCGGGGAGCTGTTTTTT,CASSLRYRGPKAGELFF
TRBD2,-,20,TRBJ2-3,TRBV19,TGTGCCAGTAGTATAGGTGTACTAGCGGGCGACGGGGGACTCACAGATACGCAGTATTTT,CASSIGVLAGDGGLTDTQYF
-,-,14,TRBJ2-2,TRBV6-5,TGTGCCAGCAGCACGGACGTGAACACCGGGGAGCTGTTTTTT,CASSTDVNTGELFF